This T cell receptor (beta chain) was identified during a study of chemoradiotherapy in HPV16-positive cancers. Study as a whole: Candidate HPV-specific T-cell clones and common TCR motifs came from functional assays in a couple of HPV16-positive patients.

CDR1 SNHLY and CDR2 FYNNEI come from the germline V gene. The trim removed 3 bases at V and 3 bases at J, leaving 6 bases unmatched. The length of the CDR3 is 15 residues. Clones were read by immunoSEQ multiplex PCR, and TCRdb kept only the in-frame ones, dropping some. The repertoire holds 25,000 to 40,000 clones, with 80% to 90% as singletons. Samples were taken several times over chemoradiotherapy. Study results and caveats: HPV-responsive T-cell expansion during chemoradiotherapy was linked to improved recurrence-free survival in HPV16-positive patients.

About this clone itself: Its target is not known.

The receptor's source is a human donor with HPV-associated anogenital cancer. The chain carries TRBV2 and TRBJ2-7; the match to TRBD1 covers 9 bases. The sample consisted of blood, taken from a patient who underwent chemoradiotherapy. The CDR3 DNA reads TGTGCCAGCAGTGACCGCGACAGGGGGGGCTACGAGCAGTACTTC. It encodes CASSDRDRGGYEQYF.